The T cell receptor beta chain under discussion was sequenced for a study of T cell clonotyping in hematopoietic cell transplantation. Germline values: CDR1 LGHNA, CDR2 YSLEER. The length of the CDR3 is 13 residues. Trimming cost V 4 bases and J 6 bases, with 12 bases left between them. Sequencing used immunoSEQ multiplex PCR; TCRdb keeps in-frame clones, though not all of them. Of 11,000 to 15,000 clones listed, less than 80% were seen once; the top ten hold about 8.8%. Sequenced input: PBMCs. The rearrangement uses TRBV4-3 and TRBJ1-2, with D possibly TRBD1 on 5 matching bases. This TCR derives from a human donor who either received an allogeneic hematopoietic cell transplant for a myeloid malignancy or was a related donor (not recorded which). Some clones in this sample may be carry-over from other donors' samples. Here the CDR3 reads CASSPTWGNGYTF. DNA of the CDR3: TGCGCCAGCAGCCCCACGTGGGGGAATGGCTACACCTTC.